One sample yielded the 6 T cell receptor beta chains listed below, sequenced in a study of blood T cell repertoires in COVID-19. Repertoires were generated with immunoSEQ multiplex PCR, while TCRdb's copy carries only in-frame clones and drops some. Altogether 200,000 to 300,000 clones are present, 86% being singletons, with the ten largest covering approximately 5%. Sample: peripheral blood. The receptors derive from a woman older than 75 with COVID-19, enrolled during active disease.

This clone was counted once. The V call is TRBV3-1 (or the pseudogene TRBV3-2), the J call TRBJ2-1; 7 bases are a match to TRBD2. This CDR3 spans 15 amino acids. The junction had 11 bases not matched to a gene; V was cut back by 5 bases and J by 7 bases. CDR1 is LGHDT and CDR2 is YNNKEL in the germline V gene (reference sequence). For the CDR3, the DNA is TGTGCCAGCAGCTACCTTCGCAAAGCGGGGAATGAGCAGTTCTTC. Translation gives CASSYLRKAGNEQFF.

This chain joins TRBV28 and TRBJ1-2; the match to TRBD1 covers 9 bases. V was pared by 5 bases and J by 0 bases, with 4 bases of the junction left unmatched. Germline CDR1 MDHEN, CDR2 SYDVKM. The CDR3 totals 15 residues. The CDR3: CASSQWDRANYGYTF. CDR3 nucleotide sequence: TGTGCCAGCAGTCAATGGGACAGGGCTAACTATGGCTACACCTTC.

The chain combines TRBV19 with TRBJ1-5, with D perhaps TRBD1 (6 bases). V lost 5 bases to trimming and J lost 4 bases, with 12 bases between them. Germline lookup yields CDR1 LNHDA and CDR2 SQIVND (reference sequence). This CDR3 has 14 residues. The CDR3 loop is CASSSRTANQPQHF. CDR3 DNA sequence: TGTGCCAGTAGTTCACGGACAGCAAATCAGCCCCAGCATTTT.

To note about this clone: This sample also contains other DNA sequences that code for the same CDR3. The chain is built from TRBV2 and TRBJ1-4; 8 bases agree with TRBD1. The V segment lost 2 bases and the J segment 8 bases; nucleotides outside the gene matches: 1. The germline gives CDR1 SNHLY, CDR2 FYNNEI. The CDR3 has 13 residues. CDR3 sequence: CASSERTGEKLFF. The CDR3 coding sequence is TGTGCCAGCAGTGAAAGGACAGGGGAAAAACTGTTTTTT. The whole variable domain, filled in from reference TRBV2 and TRBJ1-4, reads EPEVTQTPSHQVTQMGQEVILRCVPISNHLYFYWYRQILGQKVEFLVSFYNNEISEKSEIFDDQFSVERPDGSNFTLKIRSTKLEDSAMYFCASSERTGEKLFFGSGTQLSVL.

The CDR3 sequence is CASSLTRLAGGQETQYF. CDR3 DNA sequence: TGTGCCAGCAGCTTAACCCGACTAGCGGGGGGCCAAGAGACCCAGTACTTC. The chain recombines TRBV7-8 with TRBJ2-5; 13 positions match TRBD2. Germline-derived CDR1 and CDR2 are SGHVS and FQNEAQ. CDR3 length equals 17 residues. The J segment lost 1 base and the V segment lost 2 bases, leaving 4 bases of the junction unmatched.

The chain carries TRBV19 and TRBJ2-1; 7 bases are a match to TRBD2. V shed 7 bases, J shed 0 bases, and the junction held 18 bases outside the gene matches. Germline CDR1 LNHDA, CDR2 SQIVND (reference sequence). This CDR3 region has 19 residues. The CDR3 region has the DNA TGTGCCAGTAATCCTCGCTCCCTAGCGGTGGCCAGCTCCTACAATGAGCAGTTCTTC. Its translation is CASNPRSLAVASSYNEQFF. Full variable domain (rest looked up from reference TRBV19 and TRBJ2-1): DGGITQSPKYLFRKEGQNVTLSCEQNLNHDAMYWYRQDPGQGLRLIYYSQIVNDFQKGDIAEGYSVSREKKESFPLTVTSAQKNPTAFYLCASNPRSLAVASSYNEQFFGPGTRLTVL.